This T cell receptor (beta chain) was profiled in a study of shared clonotypes between healthy human individuals. The CDR3 extends over 15 amino acids. Germline-derived CDR1 and CDR2 are SGHAT and FQNNGV. Trimming stripped 2 bases from V and 1 base from J, with 11 bases between. Tens of thousands of T cell genomes, or roughly 320 ng DNA, went into unsorted PBMC replicate PCRs. The data were produced by immunoSEQ multiplex PCR, yet TCRdb's version contains in-frame clones alone and is incomplete. This sample yields 400,000 to 500,000 clones, of which around 79% are seen a single time; roughly 12% belongs to the top ten.

Sequencing was carried out using PBMCs. The TCR sequence derives from a woman aged 40 to 55 in good health. Some clones in this sample may be carry-over from other donors' samples. The J gene is TRBJ2-5, the V gene TRBV11-2; D not resolved. This CDR3 reads CASSLTLDRQETQYF. For the CDR3, the DNA is TGTGCCAGCAGCTTAACTCTGGACCGCCAAGAGACCCAGTACTTC.